A selection of T cell receptor beta chains follows, all from one sample in a study of shared clonotypes between healthy human individuals. Measured with immunoSEQ multiplex PCR; TCRdb has only the in-frame clones, and not every one. The repertoire includes about 2.1 million clones, 93% of them detected once, and approximately 1.6% sits in the top ten. Specimen: naive CD8+ T cells from PBMCs. The receptor set was obtained from a man between 18 and 29 years old in good health. Some clones in this sample may be carry-over from other donors' samples. CDR3s include the opening cysteine and the closing phenylalanine or tryptophan.

>TRBJ1-1|TRBV2
CASSGAGRRAEAFF
>TRBJ1-1|TRBV11-2
CASSYRFPEAFF
>TRBJ1-1|TRBV28
CASSISGAEAFF
>TRBJ1-1|TRBV19
CASAIAGVGNTEAFF
>TRBJ2-7|TRBV19
CASSILAGVDFHEQYF
>TRBJ2-3|TRBV7-6
CASSLGVTDTQYF
>TRBJ1-1|TRBV5-1
CASSSDRVNTEAFF
>TRBJ1-1|TRBV28
CASRLAGGGEAFF
>TRBJ1-1|TRBV28
CASSLSDTEAFF
>TRBJ1-1|TRBV7-9
CASSLGKVHTNTEAFF
>TRBJ2-4|TRBV2
CASLGPRLAVQSGSKNIQYF
>TRBJ1-1|TRBV28
CASSSQAVEAFF
>TRBJ1-1|TRBV4-1
CASSHQKGVNTEAFF
>TRBJ2-7|TRBV2
CASSEGLAGVHEQYF
>TRBJ2-7|TRBV29-1
CSAAGTGEQYF
>TRBJ1-2|TRBV7-9
CASSFVAGYTF
>TRBJ2-7|TRBV27
CASSLGQSYEQYF
>TRBJ2-3|TRBV7-9
CASSFVREGWRDTQYF
>TRBJ2-3|TRBV4-2
CASSQDFGGGTDTQYF
>TRBJ2-7|TRBV10-3
CAISGPLIGQGKDSGHEQYF
>TRBJ2-3|TRBV27
CASSPPGPRSTDTQYF
>TRBJ2-3|TRBV28
CASSQTVTLNTDTQYF
>TRBJ2-7|TRBV6-5
CASSYSVGGASYEQYF
>TRBJ1-2|TRBV19
CASSPRDSSNYGYTF
>TRBJ2-7|TRBV14
CASSQERSRGYEQYF
>TRBJ2-7|TRBV27
CASRPVGSREQYF
>TRBJ2-7|TRBV11-2
CASSDTSGSYEQYF
>TRBJ2-7|TRBV7-9
CASSLQVPILYEQYF
>TRBJ1-2|TRBV9
CASSVGVHSSRYTF